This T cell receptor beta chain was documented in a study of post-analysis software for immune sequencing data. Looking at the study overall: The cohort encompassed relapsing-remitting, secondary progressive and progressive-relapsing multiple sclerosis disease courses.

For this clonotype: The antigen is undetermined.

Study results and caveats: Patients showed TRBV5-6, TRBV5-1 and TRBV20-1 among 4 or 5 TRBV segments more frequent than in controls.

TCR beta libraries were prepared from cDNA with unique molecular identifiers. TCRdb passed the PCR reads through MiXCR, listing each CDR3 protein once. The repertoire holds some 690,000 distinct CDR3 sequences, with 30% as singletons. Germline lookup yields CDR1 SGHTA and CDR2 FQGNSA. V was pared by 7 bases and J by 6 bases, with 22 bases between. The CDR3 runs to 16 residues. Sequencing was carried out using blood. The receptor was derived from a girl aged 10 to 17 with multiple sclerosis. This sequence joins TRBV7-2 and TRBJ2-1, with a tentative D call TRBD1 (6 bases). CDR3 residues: CASNDRYRERGNEQFF. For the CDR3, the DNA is TGTGCCAGCAACGATCGTTACAGGGAGAGGGGCAATGAGCAGTTCTTC.